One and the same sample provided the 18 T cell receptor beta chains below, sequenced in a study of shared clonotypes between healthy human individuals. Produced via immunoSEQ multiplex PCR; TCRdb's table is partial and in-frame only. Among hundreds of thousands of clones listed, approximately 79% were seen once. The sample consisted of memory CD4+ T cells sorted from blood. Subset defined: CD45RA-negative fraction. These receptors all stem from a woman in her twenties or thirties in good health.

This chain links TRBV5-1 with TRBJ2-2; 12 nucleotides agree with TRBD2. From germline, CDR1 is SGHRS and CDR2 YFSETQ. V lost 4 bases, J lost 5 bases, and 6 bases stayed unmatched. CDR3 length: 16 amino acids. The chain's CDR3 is CASSAGLAGLTGELFF. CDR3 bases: TGCGCCAGCAGCGCTGGACTAGCGGGACTTACCGGGGAGCTGTTTTTT. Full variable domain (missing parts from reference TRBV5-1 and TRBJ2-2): KAGVTQTPRYLIKTRGQQVTLSCSPISGHRSVSWYQQTPGQGLQFLFEYFSETQRNKGNFPGRFSGRQFSNSRSEMNVSTLELGDSALYLCASSAGLAGLTGELFFGEGSRLTVL.

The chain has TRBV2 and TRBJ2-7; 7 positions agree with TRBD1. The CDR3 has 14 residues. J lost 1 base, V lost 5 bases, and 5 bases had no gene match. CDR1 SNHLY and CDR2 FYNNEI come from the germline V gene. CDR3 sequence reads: CASSRSGQSYEQYF. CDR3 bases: TGTGCCAGCAGTCGGTCGGGACAGTCCTACGAGCAGTACTTC. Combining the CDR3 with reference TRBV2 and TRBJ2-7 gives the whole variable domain EPEVTQTPSHQVTQMGQEVILRCVPISNHLYFYWYRQILGQKVEFLVSFYNNEISEKSEIFDDQFSVERPDGSNFTLKIRSTKLEDSAMYFCASSRSGQSYEQYFGPGTRLTVT.

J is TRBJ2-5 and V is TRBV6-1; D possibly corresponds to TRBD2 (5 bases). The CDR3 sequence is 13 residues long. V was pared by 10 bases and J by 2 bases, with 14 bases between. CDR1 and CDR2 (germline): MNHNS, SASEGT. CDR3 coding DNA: TGTGCCACCCCGGACTTGAAACAAGAGACCCAGTACTTC. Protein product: CATPDLKQETQYF.

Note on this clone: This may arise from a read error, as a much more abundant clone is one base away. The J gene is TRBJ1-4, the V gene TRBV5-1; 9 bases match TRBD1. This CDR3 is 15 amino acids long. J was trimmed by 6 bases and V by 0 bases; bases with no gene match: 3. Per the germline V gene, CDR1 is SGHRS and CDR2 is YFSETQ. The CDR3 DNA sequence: TGCGCCAGCAGCTTGGGGGACAGGGACGATGAAAAACTGTTTTTT. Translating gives CASSLGDRDDEKLFF.

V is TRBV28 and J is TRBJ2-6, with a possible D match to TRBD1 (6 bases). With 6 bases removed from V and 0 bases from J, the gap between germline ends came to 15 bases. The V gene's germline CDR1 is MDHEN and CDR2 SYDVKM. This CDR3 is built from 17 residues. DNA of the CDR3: TGTGCCAGCAGACCCCATGGGACACCCTCTGGGGCCAACGTCCTGACTTTC. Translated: CASRPHGTPSGANVLTF.

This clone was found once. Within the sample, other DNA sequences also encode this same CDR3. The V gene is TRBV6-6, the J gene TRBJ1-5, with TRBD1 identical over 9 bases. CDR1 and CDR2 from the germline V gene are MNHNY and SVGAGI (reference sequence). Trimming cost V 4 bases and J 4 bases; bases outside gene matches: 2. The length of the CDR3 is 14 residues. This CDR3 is CASSFDRGNQPQHF. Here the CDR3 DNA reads TGTGCCAGCAGTTTCGACAGGGGGAATCAGCCCCAGCATTTT.

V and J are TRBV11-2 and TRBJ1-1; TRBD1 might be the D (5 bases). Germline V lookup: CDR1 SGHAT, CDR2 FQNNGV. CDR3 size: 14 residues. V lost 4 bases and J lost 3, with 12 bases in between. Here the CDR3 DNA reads TGTGCCAGCAGCTCCCCTCGGGGGTACACTGAAGCTTTCTTT. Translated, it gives CASSSPRGYTEAFF. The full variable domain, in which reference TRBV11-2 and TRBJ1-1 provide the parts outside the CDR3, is EAGVAQSPRYKIIEKRQSVAFWCNPISGHATLYWYQQILGQGPKLLIQFQNNGVVDDSQLPKDRFSAERLKGVDSTLKIQPAKLEDSAVYLCASSSPRGYTEAFFGQGTRLTVV.

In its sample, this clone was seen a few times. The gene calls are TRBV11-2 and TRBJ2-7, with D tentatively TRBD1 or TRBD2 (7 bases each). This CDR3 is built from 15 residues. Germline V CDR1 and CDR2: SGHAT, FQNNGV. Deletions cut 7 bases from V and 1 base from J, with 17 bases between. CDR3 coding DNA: TGTGCCAGCACCAGGGGGGGTAGCGGTTCCTACGAGCAGTACTTC. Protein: CASTRGGSGSYEQYF.

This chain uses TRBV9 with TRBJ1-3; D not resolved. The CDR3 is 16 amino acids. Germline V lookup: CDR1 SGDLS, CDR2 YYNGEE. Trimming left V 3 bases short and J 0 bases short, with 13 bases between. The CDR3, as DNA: TGTGCCAGCAGCGCGTACGGGGAGTCCTCTGGAAACACCATATATTTT. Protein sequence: CASSAYGESSGNTIYF.

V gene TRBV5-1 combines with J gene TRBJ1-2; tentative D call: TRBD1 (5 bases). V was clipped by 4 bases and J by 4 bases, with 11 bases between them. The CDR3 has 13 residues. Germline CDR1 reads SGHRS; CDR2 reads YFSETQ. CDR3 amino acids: CASSDDDSYGYTF. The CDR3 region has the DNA TGCGCCAGCAGCGACGACGACAGCTATGGCTACACCTTC.

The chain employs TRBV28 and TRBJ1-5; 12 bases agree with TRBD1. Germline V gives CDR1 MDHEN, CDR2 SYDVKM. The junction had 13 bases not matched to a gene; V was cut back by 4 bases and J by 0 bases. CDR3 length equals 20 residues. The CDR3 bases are TGTGCCAGCAGTTGCAATATCCCGGGACAGGGGGCAAGTAGCAATCAGCCCCAGCATTTT. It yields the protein CASSCNIPGQGASSNQPQHF.

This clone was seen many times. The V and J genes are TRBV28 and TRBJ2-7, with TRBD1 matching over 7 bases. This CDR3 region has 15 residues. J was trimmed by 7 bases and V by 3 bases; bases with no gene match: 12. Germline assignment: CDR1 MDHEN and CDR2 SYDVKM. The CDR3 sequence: CASSLVQGVAGEQYF. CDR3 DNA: TGTGCCAGCAGTTTGGTCCAGGGGGTAGCCGGGGAGCAGTACTTC. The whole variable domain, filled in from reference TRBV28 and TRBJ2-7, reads DVKVTQSSRYLVKRTGEKVFLECVQDMDHENMFWYRQDPGLGLRLIYFSYDVKMKEKGDIPEGYSVSREKKERFSLILESASTNQTSMYLCASSLVQGVAGEQYFGPGTRLTVT.

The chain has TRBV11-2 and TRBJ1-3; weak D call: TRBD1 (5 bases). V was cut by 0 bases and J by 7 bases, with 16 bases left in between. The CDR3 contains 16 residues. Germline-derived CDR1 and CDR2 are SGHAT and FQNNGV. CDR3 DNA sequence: TGTGCCAGCAGCTTAGATTTTGGCCAGGGCTGGAACACCATATATTTT. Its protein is CASSLDFGQGWNTIYF.

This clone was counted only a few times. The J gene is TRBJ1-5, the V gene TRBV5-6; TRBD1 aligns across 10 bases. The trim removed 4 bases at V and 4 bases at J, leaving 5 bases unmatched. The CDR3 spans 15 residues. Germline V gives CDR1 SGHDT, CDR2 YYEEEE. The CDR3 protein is CASSLWGQGNQPQHF. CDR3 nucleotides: TGTGCCAGCAGCCTTTGGGGACAGGGGAATCAGCCCCAGCATTTT.

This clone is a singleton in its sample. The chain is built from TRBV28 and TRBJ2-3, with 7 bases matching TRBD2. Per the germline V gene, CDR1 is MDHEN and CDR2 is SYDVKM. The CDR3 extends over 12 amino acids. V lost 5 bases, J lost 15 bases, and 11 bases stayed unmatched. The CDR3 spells CASSGGLIPPYF. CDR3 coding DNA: TGTGCCAGCAGTGGGGGACTAATCCCGCCCTATTTT.

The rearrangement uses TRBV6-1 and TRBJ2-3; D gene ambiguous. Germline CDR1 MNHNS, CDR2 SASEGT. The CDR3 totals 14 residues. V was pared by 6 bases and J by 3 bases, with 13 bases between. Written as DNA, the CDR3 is TGTGCCAGCAGCGGGCTCAGTGGAACAGATACGCAGTATTTT. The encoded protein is CASSGLSGTDTQYF.

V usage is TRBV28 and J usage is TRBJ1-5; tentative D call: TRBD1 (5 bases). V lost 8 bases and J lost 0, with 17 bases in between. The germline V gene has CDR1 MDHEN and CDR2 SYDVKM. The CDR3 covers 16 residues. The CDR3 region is CASLAMTAYSNQPQHF. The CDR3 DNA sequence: TGTGCCAGCCTTGCCATGACAGCTTATAGCAATCAGCCCCAGCATTTT.

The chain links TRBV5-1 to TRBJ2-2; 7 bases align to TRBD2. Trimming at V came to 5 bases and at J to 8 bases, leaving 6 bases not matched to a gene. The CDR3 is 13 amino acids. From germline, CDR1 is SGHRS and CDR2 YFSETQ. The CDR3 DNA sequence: TGCGCCAGCAGGCGGACTAGTGAAGGGGAGCTGTTTTTT. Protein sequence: CASRRTSEGELFF.